The 2 T cell receptor beta chains listed next were all sequenced from one sample in a study of T cells after yellow fever vaccination. TCRdb re-derived calls from the 5' RACE reads in MiXCR, one entry per CDR3 protein. The repertoire holds about 360,000 distinct CDR3 sequences, with 6.2% as singletons. The source material was PBMCs, sampled 5 days after the yellow fever booster vaccination. The receptors were sampled from a man under 40 who received the YFV17D yellow fever vaccine.

J is TRBJ2-1 and V is TRBV6-2 or TRBV6-3; D unresolved. Germline CDR1 is MNHEY and CDR2 is SVGEGT. This CDR3 comprises 12 residues. Trimming pared 5 bases from V and 6 bases from J, leaving 8 bases between. The CDR3 sequence: CASSRVGNEQFF. The CDR3, as DNA: TGTGCCAGCAGTCGCGTGGGCAATGAGCAGTTCTTC.

This clonotype was picked up a small number of times. The chain couples TRBV7-2 to TRBJ2-7, with 10 bases identical to TRBD1. Trimming removed 0 bases from V and 0 bases from J; junction bases left unmatched: 14. The CDR3 has 20 residues. From germline, CDR1 is SGHTA and CDR2 FQGNSA. This CDR3 is CASSLARDRGQLSSSYEQYF. As DNA, the CDR3 is TGTGCCAGCAGCTTAGCACGGGACAGGGGCCAATTATCGAGCTCCTACGAGCAGTACTTC.